The 19 T cell receptor beta chains presented below share a single source sample, sequenced in a study of control samples from healthy donors and cancer patients. Here immunoSEQ multiplex PCR was the method, and the copy in TCRdb shows in-frame clones only, minus some. The profile shows tens of thousands of clones, approximately 90% of them singletons. The sequenced sample was blood. Source of these receptors: a middle-aged man in good health.

This chain connects TRBV10-3 to TRBJ1-1, with D tentatively TRBD1 (6 bases). V lost 6 bases and J 4 bases, leaving 18 bases between the germline ends. The germline V gene encodes CDR1 ENHRY and CDR2 SYGVKD. The CDR3 runs 15 residues. The CDR3 DNA is TGTGCCATCAGGTCCAATTCAGGGGATACCACTGAAGCTTTCTTT. Translation: CAIRSNSGDTTEAFF.

The chain is built from TRBV5-1 and TRBJ1-2; possible D gene TRBD1, 5 bases. The germline CDR1 and CDR2 sequences are SGHRS and YFSETQ. V gave up 0 bases and J gave up 4 bases, with 7 bases separating them. The CDR3 has 13 amino acids. The CDR3 DNA reads as TGCGCCAGCAGCTTGGGCGACAGCTATGGCTACACCTTC. Encoded protein: CASSLGDSYGYTF.

CDR3 amino acids: CASSLKVGNYGYTF. The CDR3 DNA follows: TGTGCCAGCAGCTTGAAGGTTGGAAACTATGGCTACACCTTC. This chain connects TRBV5-6 to TRBJ1-2; no firm D call. Germline lookup yields CDR1 SGHDT and CDR2 YYEEEE. This CDR3 is built from 14 residues. Trimming left V 1 base short and J 2 bases short, with 9 bases between.

This clone has more than one count but fewer than ten. V gene TRBV19 combines with J gene TRBJ1-2, with 7 bases that match TRBD1. CDR3 length equals 16 residues. Germline V CDR1 and CDR2: LNHDA, SQIVND (reference sequence). V dropped 6 bases and J dropped 4; count of bases not matched to a gene: 14. CDR3 sequence reads: CASRNRGQGRSYGYTF. The CDR3, as DNA: TGTGCCAGTAGAAATAGGGGGCAAGGCAGAAGCTATGGCTACACCTTC. Based on the CDR3 plus reference TRBV19 and TRBJ1-2, the full variable domain is DGGITQSPKYLFRKEGQNVTLSCEQNLNHDAMYWYRQDPGQGLRLIYYSQIVNDFQKGDIAEGYSVSREKKESFPLTVTSAQKNPTAFYLCASRNRGQGRSYGYTFGSGTRLTVV.

The chain carries TRBV10-3 and TRBJ1-2, with 11 bases matching TRBD1. The junction had 2 bases not matched to a gene; V was cut back by 6 bases and J by 2 bases. CDR3 length: 14 amino acids. Germline loops: CDR1 ENHRY, CDR2 SYGVKD. CDR3 sequence: CAISWTGGNYGYTF. The CDR3 DNA reads as TGTGCCATCAGCTGGACAGGGGGCAACTATGGCTACACCTTC.

The genes are TRBV30 and TRBJ1-1, with D possibly being TRBD1 (6 bases). Germline V gene lookup returns CDR1 GTSNPN and CDR2 SVGIG (reference sequence). Trimming took off 0 bases at V and 5 bases at J, with 10 bases between the two ends. The CDR3 spans 13 residues. Here the CDR3 DNA reads TGTGCCTGGAGTGTAGAAGGGGGTACTGAAGCTTTCTTT. It encodes CAWSVEGGTEAFF.

This clone was counted a single time. This rearrangement joins TRBV7-2 to TRBJ2-7; D possibly corresponds to TRBD1 (5 bases). The CDR3 totals 12 residues. Trimming removed 3 bases from V and 3 bases from J, with 6 bases in between. Germline values: CDR1 SGHTA, CDR2 FQGNSA. The CDR3 DNA reads as TGTGCCAGCAGCTTGACAGTCTACGAGCAGTACTTC. It codes for CASSLTVYEQYF.

The J gene is TRBJ2-4, the V gene TRBV6-1; weak D call: TRBD1 (6 bases). Between the trimmed V and J ends, which lost 1 base and 9 bases, there was a span of 10 bases. Looked up from germline, CDR1 is MNHNS and CDR2 is SASEGT. The CDR3 extends over 13 amino acids. The CDR3 loop reads CASSEGQGTIQYF. In nucleotides, the CDR3 is TGTGCCAGCAGTGAAGGGCAGGGGACCATTCAGTACTTC.

This clone was seen more than once but under ten times. The chain couples TRBV7-8 to TRBJ1-1; weak D call: TRBD1 (5 bases). V was clipped by 5 bases and J by 0 bases, with 7 bases between them. Per germline, CDR1 SGHVS and CDR2 FQNEAQ. The CDR3 runs 13 residues. The CDR3 sequence is CASSGHMNTEAFF. CDR3 sequence (DNA): TGTGCCAGCAGCGGACATATGAACACTGAAGCTTTCTTT. The full variable domain, with the rest looked up from reference TRBV7-8 and TRBJ1-1, is GAGVSQSPRYKVAKRGQDVALRCDPISGHVSLFWYQQALGQGPEFLTYFQNEAQLDKSGLPSDRFFAERPEGSVSTLKIQRTQQEDSAVYLCASSGHMNTEAFFGQGTRLTVV.

This chain connects TRBV5-6 to TRBJ1-4, with D possibly matching TRBD1 (5 bases). With 4 bases removed from V and 9 bases from J, the gap between germline ends came to 13 bases. The CDR3 runs to 13 residues. CDR1 and CDR2 (germline): SGHDT, YYEEEE. The CDR3 DNA sequence: TGTGCCAGCAGCCTCGGGGCAGTAAAAAAACTGTTTTTT. Encoded protein: CASSLGAVKKLFF.

The J gene is TRBJ2-5, the V gene TRBV28; D unclear. The CDR3 is made up of 15 amino acids. Germline-derived CDR1 and CDR2 are MDHEN and SYDVKM. Trimming stripped 5 bases from V and 2 bases from J, with 15 bases between. The CDR3 here is CASSRSYGIQETQYF. The CDR3 DNA follows: TGTGCCAGCAGTCGGAGTTATGGTATTCAAGAGACCCAGTACTTC.

This clone appeared once. The chain links TRBV24-1 to TRBJ1-5; 11 nucleotides match TRBD1. Germline V gives CDR1 KGHDR, CDR2 SFDVKD. The CDR3 loop spans 18 amino acids. The ends lost 4 bases at V and 4 bases at J; junction bases unmatched: 11. In DNA form, the CDR3 reads TGTGCCACCAGTGAGCGGACAGGGGGCGCACGTGGAAATCAGCCCCAGCATTTT. Encoded protein: CATSERTGGARGNQPQHF.

The V and J genes are TRBV29-1 and TRBJ2-7; 9 bases match TRBD1. The CDR3 is 14 amino acids. Germline trimming cut 6 bases from V and 4 bases from J; bases unmatched to any gene: 10. Per germline, CDR1 SQVTM and CDR2 ANQGSEA. The CDR3 protein is CSVLGQGRRYEQYF. The CDR3 coding sequence is TGCAGCGTCCTCGGACAGGGGCGGAGATACGAGCAGTACTTC.

This clone was observed once. The chain employs TRBV7-2 and TRBJ2-7; tentative D call: TRBD2 (6 bases). V was cut by 1 base and J by 4 bases, with 17 bases left in between. The CDR3 sequence is 16 residues long. Germline V gene lookup returns CDR1 SGHTA and CDR2 FQGNSA. Here the CDR3 reads CASSLVVVGGNYEQYF. In DNA, the CDR3 is TGTGCCAGCAGCTTAGTCGTGGTTGGAGGGAATTACGAGCAGTACTTC.

The gene calls are TRBV3-1 (or the pseudogene TRBV3-2) and TRBJ2-7, with a possible D match to TRBD1 (5 bases). The CDR3 consists of 13 residues. V lost 1 base and J 6 bases, leaving 10 bases between the germline ends. Germline V gives CDR1 LGHDT, CDR2 YNNKEL (reference sequence). DNA for the CDR3: TGTGCCAGCAGCCAAGGGACACCGTCCGAGCAGTACTTC. Residues: CASSQGTPSEQYF.

This clone came up a few times. The chain recombines TRBV29-1 with TRBJ2-3; tentatively, D is TRBD1 (6 bases). Germline V gene sequence: CDR1 SQVTM, CDR2 ANQGSEA. Trimming removed 1 base from V and 5 bases from J, with 16 bases in between. This CDR3 contains 15 residues. CDR3 nucleotides: TGCAGCGTTGAAGGGCGACTGGGGGCGTTAGATACGCAGTATTTT. Its protein product is CSVEGRLGALDTQYF.

The chain carries TRBV27 and TRBJ2-7; 9 nucleotides line up with TRBD1. V lost 4 bases and J lost 2; bases outside the gene matches: 3. The CDR3 runs to 14 residues. Germline-derived CDR1 and CDR2 are MNHEY and SMNVEV (reference sequence). CDR3 residues: CASSSGQGPYEQYF. CDR3 DNA: TGTGCCAGCAGTTCGGGACAGGGCCCCTACGAGCAGTACTTC.

This sequence joins TRBV28 and TRBJ2-7; perhaps TRBD1 as D (6 bases). Trimming took off 6 bases at V and 2 bases at J, with 14 bases between the two ends. The CDR3 extends over 14 amino acids. Germline loops: CDR1 MDHEN, CDR2 SYDVKM. Here the CDR3 reads CASSPGQAPYEQYF. The DNA of the CDR3 is TGTGCCAGCAGCCCGGGACAAGCACCCTACGAGCAGTACTTC.

The V gene is TRBV3-1 (or the pseudogene TRBV3-2), the J gene TRBJ1-2, with D hard to call. The CDR3 is 12 amino acids. Trimming left V 4 bases short and J 9 bases short, with 12 bases between. From germline, CDR1 is LGHDT and CDR2 YNNKEL (reference sequence). Written as DNA, the CDR3 is TGTGCCAGCAGCCCCGGTGGGGTCAGCTACACCTTC. Translating it yields CASSPGGVSYTF.